The 31 T cell receptor beta chains given below trace back to one sample, sequenced in a study of T cells in tumors after PD-1 blockade. Only in-frame clones appear in the TCRdb table, and some are missing; sequencing was by immunoSEQ multiplex PCR. The sample carries 15,000 or so clones, roughly 87% recorded once. Specimen: PBMCs, collected after anti-PD-1 treatment. All receptors derive from a human donor with basal cell carcinoma.

This chain joins TRBV6-5 and TRBJ1-1; maybe TRBD1 (5 bases). The ends were cut back, 4 bases at V and 3 bases at J, with 6 bases in the middle. CDR1 is MNHEY, CDR2 SVGAGI, per germline. There are 12 residues in the CDR3. CDR3 sequence reads: CASSSGHTEAFF. In DNA form, the CDR3 reads TGTGCCAGCAGTTCGGGGCACACTGAAGCTTTCTTT.

CDR3 sequence: CACCDGWGGEGSSYNEQFF. The CDR3 region has the DNA TGTGCCTGCTGTGATGGGTGGGGGGGGGAGGGGAGCTCCTACAATGAGCAGTTCTTC. The chain employs TRBV2 and TRBJ2-1; 7 positions match TRBD2. Trimming cost V 11 bases and J 0 bases; bases outside gene matches: 22. The CDR3 has 19 amino acids. Germline V CDR1 and CDR2: SNHLY, FYNNEI.

This clone has only one observation. The chain uses TRBV5-1 and TRBJ2-7; 10 bases match TRBD1. Germline CDR1 reads SGHRS; CDR2 reads YFSETQ. The CDR3 length is 15 residues. The ends lost 1 base at V and 4 bases at J; junction bases unmatched: 5. CDR3 protein: CASSLTDRGGYEQYF. CDR3 in DNA: TGCGCCAGCAGCTTGACGGACAGGGGGGGTTACGAGCAGTACTTC.

The genes are TRBV7-9 and TRBJ2-3; D is ambiguous. The CDR3 covers 15 residues. V was trimmed by 5 bases and J by 0 bases, leaving 12 bases between them. Germline V gene lookup returns CDR1 SEHNR and CDR2 FQNEAQ (reference sequence). The CDR3 DNA follows: TGTGCCAGCAGCCGACTGGGGTACAGCACAGATACGCAGTATTTT. It translates to CASSRLGYSTDTQYF.

The V gene is TRBV18, the J gene TRBJ1-1; D perhaps matches TRBD1 (5 bases). Trimming pared 0 bases from V and 1 base from J, leaving 12 bases between. Germline loops: CDR1 KGHSH, CDR2 LQKENI. The CDR3 runs to 16 residues. CDR3 DNA sequence: TGTGCCAGCTCACCACCGGGACGGATAAAGAACACTGAAGCTTTCTTT. This gives the protein CASSPPGRIKNTEAFF.

The CDR3 spells CASSVAVAGAKEQFF. CDR3 DNA sequence: TGTGCCAGCAGCGTAGCTGTAGCGGGAGCAAAGGAGCAGTTCTTC. The rearrangement links TRBV9 to TRBJ2-1; 9 positions match TRBD2. The V gene end was trimmed by 0 bases and the J gene end by 10 bases; junction bases not matched to a gene: 8. In germline, CDR1 is SGDLS, CDR2 YYNGEE. There are 15 residues in the CDR3. The complete variable domain, with remaining parts taken from reference TRBV9 and TRBJ2-1, reads DSGVTQTPKHLITATGQRVTLRCSPRSGDLSVYWYQQSLDQGLQFLIQYYNGEERAKGNILERFSAQQFPDLHSELNLSSLELGDSALYFCASSVAVAGAKEQFFGPGTRLTVL.

The chain combines TRBV10-2 with TRBJ2-5, with 8 positions matching TRBD1. The CDR3 runs to 15 residues. The germline CDR1 and CDR2 sequences are WSHSY and SAAADI. V lost 6 bases to trimming and J lost 4 bases; unmatched junction nucleotides: 10. DNA for the CDR3: TGCGCCAGCAGGGCAGGACAGGGCCCGGGAGAGACCCAGTACTTC. Its translation is CASRAGQGPGETQYF.

J is TRBJ2-7 and V is TRBV5-1, with TRBD1 matching 8 bases. Looked up from germline, CDR1 is SGHRS and CDR2 is YFSETQ. This CDR3 is built from 15 residues. The ends lost 1 base at V and 4 bases at J; junction bases unmatched: 7. Here the CDR3 DNA reads TGCGCCAGCAGCTTGTTTTCAGGGGGCCCATACGAGCAGTACTTC. The encoded protein is CASSLFSGGPYEQYF.

CDR3 sequence (DNA): TGTGCCAGCAGACGGGACAGGACCAACAATGAGCAGTTCTTC. Protein: CASRRDRTNNEQFF. V gene TRBV6-4 combines with J gene TRBJ2-1, with 8 positions matching TRBD1. The V gene's germline CDR1 is MRHNA and CDR2 SNTAGT. CDR3 length: 14 residues. V lost 6 bases and J lost 5; bases outside the gene matches: 6.

The chain combines TRBV11-1 with TRBJ2-5; 11 bases align to TRBD2. V shed 5 bases, J shed 8 bases, and the junction held 13 bases outside the gene matches. Looked up from germline, CDR1 is SGHAT and CDR2 is FQDESV (reference sequence). CDR3 length: 16 residues. The DNA for the CDR3 is TGTGCCAGCAGCAGTAGTATAGCGGGAGGGCCGATTACCCAGTACTTC. Translated, it gives CASSSSIAGGPITQYF.

The chain has TRBV12-3 or TRBV12-4 and TRBJ2-5; D ambiguous. The CDR3 spans 11 residues. The ends were cut back, 3 bases at V and 5 bases at J, with 4 bases in the middle. This CDR3 is CASSLSETQYF. In DNA, the CDR3 is TGTGCCAGCAGTTTGAGCGAGACCCAGTACTTC.

The chain combines TRBV6-5 with TRBJ2-7; TRBD2 matches 7 bases. V was clipped by 6 bases and J by 4 bases; unmatched bases: 6. Germline V gene sequence: CDR1 MNHEY, CDR2 SVGAGI. This CDR3 contains 13 residues. The CDR3 region has the DNA TGTGCCAGCAGGGGGCAGGGAGGGTACGAGCAGTACTTC. Translating it yields CASRGQGGYEQYF.

The chain is built from TRBV3-1 (or the pseudogene TRBV3-2) and TRBJ2-1, with 8 bases matching TRBD2. Losses at the gene ends were 2 bases for V and 6 bases for J; bases not matched to a gene: 12. The CDR3 is 17 residues long. Germline loops: CDR1 LGHDT, CDR2 YNNKEL (reference sequence). As DNA, the CDR3 is TGTGCCAGCAGCCAAAACCCGGGACTAGATATCCCCAATGAGCAGTTCTTC. Amino acid sequence: CASSQNPGLDIPNEQFF.

The chain links TRBV19 to TRBJ1-5; no clear D. V was cut by 2 bases and J by 0 bases, with 8 bases left in between. The CDR3 contains 15 residues. Germline V gives CDR1 LNHDA, CDR2 SQIVND (reference sequence). The CDR3 DNA reads TGTGCCAGTAGTATAAGGGTAGATAGCAATCAGCCCCAGCATTTT. It is translated as CASSIRVDSNQPQHF.

V gene TRBV5-6 combines with J gene TRBJ2-6; no reliable D call. The germline V gene encodes CDR1 SGHDT and CDR2 YYEEEE. V was cut by 5 bases and J by 2 bases, with 8 bases left in between. The CDR3 loop spans 14 amino acids. The chain's CDR3 is CASRSGTGANVLTF. In DNA form, the CDR3 reads TGTGCCAGCAGGTCAGGTACTGGGGCCAACGTCCTGACTTTC.

J is TRBJ2-3 and V is TRBV5-1; 7 bases agree with TRBD1. The CDR3 is 14 amino acids. Unmatched junction bases numbered 14, after V lost 4 bases and J lost 12 bases. Germline V gives CDR1 SGHRS, CDR2 YFSETQ. CDR3 protein: CASSPDPGTATQYF. DNA for the CDR3: TGCGCCAGCAGCCCGGACCCTGGGACAGCAACCCAGTATTTT.

The genes are TRBV5-1 and TRBJ2-5; D gene ambiguous. Trimming took off 0 bases at V and 2 bases at J, with 5 bases between the two ends. Germline V gene data show CDR1 as SGHRS and CDR2 as YFSETQ. The CDR3 is 13 amino acids. CDR3 residues: CASSLARQETQYF. DNA for the CDR3: TGCGCCAGCAGCTTGGCACGGCAAGAGACCCAGTACTTC.

The chain carries TRBV7-2 and TRBJ2-3; 9 nucleotides line up with TRBD2. Germline CDR1 and CDR2: SGHTA and FQGNSA. The CDR3 runs 16 residues. Trimming took 5 bases from V and 3 from J; bases not matched to a gene: 9. DNA of the CDR3: TGTGCCAGCAGCGCTACTAGCGGGCCACCAACAGATACGCAGTATTTT. Translating gives CASSATSGPPTDTQYF.

The CDR3: CASSSTGGGANVLTF. The CDR3 DNA sequence: TGCGCCAGCAGCTCGACAGGCGGAGGGGCCAACGTCCTGACTTTC. V and J are TRBV5-1 and TRBJ2-6, with D possibly being TRBD1 (6 bases). Trimming cost V 3 bases and J 4 bases, with 11 bases left between them. The CDR3 has 15 amino acids. Germline assignment: CDR1 SGHRS and CDR2 YFSETQ.

This clone was observed a few times. The chain joins TRBV6-5 to TRBJ2-3; 10 bases match TRBD1. V gave up 6 bases and J gave up 5 bases; unmatched junction bases: 5. CDR3 length: 14 amino acids. Germline V CDR1 and CDR2: MNHEY, SVGAGI. The CDR3 coding sequence is TGTGCCAGCAGGTCGACAGGGGGCATAGATACGCAGTATTTT. This encodes CASRSTGGIDTQYF.

The chain combines TRBV7-3 with TRBJ2-3; D uncertain. Germline V gives CDR1 SGHTA, CDR2 FQGTGA. This CDR3 is built from 15 residues. V gave up 2 bases and J gave up 2 bases, with 11 bases separating them. CDR3 protein: CASSLGVHFTDTQYF. DNA of the CDR3: TGTGCCAGCAGCTTAGGGGTGCACTTCACAGATACGCAGTATTTT.

The rearrangement joins TRBV24-1 to TRBJ2-7; tentatively, D is TRBD1 (6 bases). V was cut by 9 bases and J by 1 base, with 12 bases left in between. The CDR3 is 13 residues long. The germline CDR1 and CDR2 sequences are KGHDR and SFDVKD. The CDR3: CATATGSSYEQYF. The CDR3, as DNA: TGTGCCACCGCAACAGGGTCGTCCTACGAGCAGTACTTC.

V gene TRBV7-2 combines with J gene TRBJ1-2; 10 positions match TRBD1. Per the germline V gene, CDR1 is SGHTA and CDR2 is FQGNSA. The CDR3 runs to 15 residues. Trimming cost V 4 bases and J 4 bases; bases outside gene matches: 6. The CDR3 DNA reads TGTGCCAGCAGCTCCTACGGGACAGGGGTCTATGGCTACACCTTC. Translating gives CASSSYGTGVYGYTF.

The gene calls are TRBV3-1 (or the pseudogene TRBV3-2) and TRBJ2-2; TRBD2 agrees at 9 bases. Trimming at V came to 1 base and at J to 6 bases, leaving 6 bases not matched to a gene. Per the germline V gene, CDR1 is LGHDT and CDR2 is YNNKEL (reference sequence). CDR3 size: 16 residues. The CDR3 DNA follows: TGTGCCAGCAGCCAAGGGACTAGCGTTTTTCCCGGGGAGCTGTTTTTT. This codes for CASSQGTSVFPGELFF.

The chain combines TRBV3-1 (or the pseudogene TRBV3-2) with TRBJ1-4, with D hard to call. CDR3 length: 15 amino acids. Trimming cost V 1 base and J 11 bases, with 17 bases left between them. Germline lookup yields CDR1 LGHDT and CDR2 YNNKEL (reference sequence). CDR3 residues: CASSQGNGLGWKLFF. The CDR3 DNA sequence: TGTGCCAGCAGCCAAGGGAACGGACTAGGGTGGAAACTGTTTTTT.

This clone has just a few counts. The J gene is TRBJ2-7, the V gene TRBV6-6; 11 bases are a match to TRBD2. Germline V gene data show CDR1 as MNHNY and CDR2 as SVGAGI (reference sequence). The V gene end was trimmed by 6 bases and the J gene end by 5 bases; junction bases not matched to a gene: 6. CDR3 length equals 14 residues. CDR3 in amino acids: CASRTVAGGDEQYF. As DNA, the CDR3 is TGTGCCAGCAGGACTGTAGCGGGAGGGGACGAGCAGTACTTC.

The chain combines TRBV2 with TRBJ2-7; D tentatively reads TRBD1 or TRBD2 (5 bases each). The CDR3 covers 12 residues. Trimming removed 6 bases at V and 4 bases at J, with 10 bases between. Germline V gene lookup returns CDR1 SNHLY and CDR2 FYNNEI. The CDR3 sequence: CASRGTDYEQYF. In DNA form, the CDR3 reads TGTGCCAGCAGAGGGACGGATTACGAGCAGTACTTC.

The chain is built from TRBV24-1 and TRBJ2-1; TRBD2 agrees at 11 bases. The germline CDR1 and CDR2 sequences are KGHDR and SFDVKD. The CDR3 extends over 15 amino acids. V lost 6 bases to trimming and J lost 3 bases; unmatched junction nucleotides: 3. CDR3 in DNA: TGTGCCACCAGTTCCGGGACTAGCGGCTACAATGAGCAGTTCTTC. Residues: CATSSGTSGYNEQFF.

The chain uses TRBV9 and TRBJ2-3, with no clear D. V lost 2 bases to trimming and J lost 8 bases, with 12 bases between them. The CDR3 contains 13 residues. Germline loops: CDR1 SGDLS, CDR2 YYNGEE. Here the CDR3 DNA reads TGTGCCAGCAGCGTGGCCGACTTGGGTACGCAGTATTTT. This sequence encodes CASSVADLGTQYF.

The chain has TRBV9 and TRBJ2-1; 8 bases align to TRBD2. The CDR3 loop spans 16 amino acids. V shed 0 bases and J 13 bases; nucleotides not matched to a gene: 15. Germline-derived CDR1 and CDR2 are SGDLS and YYNGEE. The CDR3 loop is CASSVDLSGISRTQFF. Written as DNA, the CDR3 is TGTGCCAGCAGCGTAGATCTTAGCGGGATCTCCCGAACTCAGTTCTTC.

This rearrangement joins TRBV5-4 to TRBJ2-3; D gene unclear. Germline CDR1 and CDR2: SGHNT and YYREEE (reference sequence). The CDR3 extends over 13 amino acids. V was cut by 4 bases and J by 6 bases, with 12 bases left in between. CDR3 bases: TGTGCCAGCAGCCTCGACGCAGTCGATACGCAGTATTTT. This translates into CASSLDAVDTQYF.